Listed below are T cell receptor beta chains from one sample, sequenced in a study of T cells after yellow fever vaccination. TCRdb reprocessed the 5' RACE reads via MiXCR and lists one record per CDR3 protein. This sample has about 310,000 distinct CDR3 sequences, with roughly 4% found just once. Sequencing used PBMCs, obtained on the day of the yellow fever booster vaccination. These receptors were obtained from a man in his late teens or twenties who received the YFV17D yellow fever vaccine. CDR3s include the opening cysteine and the closing phenylalanine or tryptophan. D genes are given only for firm matches. Where a row states a size, it is once, few, many or the class of an expanded clone; other rows omit it.

clone_size	j_call	d_call	v_call	cdr3_nt	cdr3_aa
few	TRBJ1-5	-	TRBV10-3	TGTGCCATCAGTGACCAGGGTTTGGCTTACCAGCCCCAGCATTTT	CAISDQGLAYQPQHF
many	TRBJ2-1	-	TRBV28	TGTGCCAGCACCCCGGACTTGATTCCCTCCTACAATGAGCAGTTCTTC	CASTPDLIPSYNEQFF
-	TRBJ2-3	TRBD1	TRBV12-3/TRBV12-4	TGTGCCAGCAGCCCGACAGGGGGCTTTGATACGCAGTATTTT	CASSPTGGFDTQYF
many	TRBJ2-3	TRBD2	TRBV27	TGTGCCAGCAGTTTCCACCCCCCCGGGCTAGCGGGGGGCAACACAGATACGCAGTATTTT	CASSFHPPGLAGGNTDTQYF
few	TRBJ1-5	-	TRBV6-5	TGTGCCAGCAGGAGGGAGGGGGGGAATCAGCCCCAGCATTTT	CASRREGGNQPQHF
many	TRBJ2-3	TRBD2	TRBV28	TGTGCCAGCAGCACCCGACTAGCGGGGGGCACAGATACGCAGTATTTT	CASSTRLAGGTDTQYF
many	TRBJ2-1	TRBD2	TRBV4-1	TGCGCCAGCAGCCAAGGACGAACTAGCGGGTACAATGAGCAGTTCTTC	CASSQGRTSGYNEQFF
few	TRBJ2-1	TRBD1	TRBV5-5	TGTGCCAGCAGCCGACAGGGGCGGGGTGGCTATGAGAAGTTCTTC	CASSRQGRGGYEKFF
many	TRBJ1-1	TRBD1	TRBV5-1	TGCGCCAGCAGACAGGGGGCTCAGACTGAAGCTTTCTTT	CASRQGAQTEAFF
-	TRBJ1-5	-	TRBV10-3	TGTGCCATCAGTGAGTCGTTCAGTGGGAGTCGAGCTCAGCCCCAGCATTTT	CAISESFSGSRAQPQHF
many	TRBJ2-2	-	TRBV5-5	TGTGCCAGCAGCTCCCCCCACTCTCGAGGGAACACCGGGGAGCTGTTTTTT	CASSSPHSRGNTGELFF
many	TRBJ2-1	-	TRBV11-2	TGTGCCAGCAGCTTAGTGGGCTCCTACAATGAGCAGTTCTTC	CASSLVGSYNEQFF
many	TRBJ2-3	TRBD2	TRBV7-9	TGTGCCAGCAGCCCCGGGACTAGCGGGGGCATCTCTTACACAGATACGCAGTATTTT	CASSPGTSGGISYTDTQYF
many	TRBJ2-7	-	TRBV7-9	TGTGCCAGCAGCTTAGTTCTGGGGGACACCTACTACGAGCAGTACTTC	CASSLVLGDTYYEQYF
-	TRBJ2-3	TRBD2	TRBV4-1	TGCGCCAGCAGGGTTGAGGCGTCGCGGGGGGTTACGCAGTATTTT	CASRVEASRGVTQYF
-	TRBJ2-3	TRBD1	TRBV4-3	TGCGCCAGCAGCCAAGATCGGACAGGGGCAGATACGCAGTATTTT	CASSQDRTGADTQYF
many	TRBJ2-3	TRBD2	TRBV5-1	TGCGCCAGCAGTCCTCAGCGGGGGGGTTCGACAGATACGCAGTATTTT	CASSPQRGGSTDTQYF
many	TRBJ2-1	TRBD2	TRBV18	TGTGCCAGCTCCCTGACTAGCGGGGGGGATAATGAGCAGTTCTTC	CASSLTSGGDNEQFF
-	TRBJ2-1	TRBD2	TRBV15	TGTGCCACCAGCAGACTGGGACTAGCGGGGGTAAAGTTCTTC	CATSRLGLAGVKFF
many	TRBJ2-3	-	TRBV27	TGTGCCAGCAGTCCGACTGTTTGGGCAGATACGCAGTATTTT	CASSPTVWADTQYF
-	TRBJ2-2	-	TRBV5-1	TGCGCCAGCAGCTTGGGACTGACTGACACCGGGGAGCTGTTTTTT	CASSLGLTDTGELFF
few	TRBJ1-2	-	TRBV18	TGTGCCAGCTCACCGGACAGAGCTAACTATGGCTACACCTTC	CASSPDRANYGYTF
-	TRBJ2-3	-	TRBV7-3	TGTGCCAGCAGCCCTCTGGGGGCGTATACGCAGTATTTT	CASSPLGAYTQYF
many	TRBJ2-5	TRBD2	TRBV5-5	TGTGCCAGCAGCCAGGAGGGCGGGGGGCCGGGGGAGACCCAGTACTTC	CASSQEGGGPGETQYF
many	TRBJ2-1	TRBD2	TRBV6-5	TGTGCCAGTGGGGGGGGGAGGTCCCTTTACAATGAGCAGTTCTTC	CASGGGRSLYNEQFF
many	TRBJ2-7	-	TRBV12-3/TRBV12-4	TGTGCCAGCAGTTCCTTTCACTACGAGCAGTACTTC	CASSSFHYEQYF
-	TRBJ2-3	-	TRBV10-3	TGTGCCACGACCGCGGAGGGCGCAGATACGCAGTATTTT	CATTAEGADTQYF
many	TRBJ2-4	-	TRBV24-1	TGTGCCACCACCGACAGCCGTTTCCAAAACATTCAGTACTTC	CATTDSRFQNIQYF
many	TRBJ2-2	-	TRBV7-2	TGTGCCAGCAGTCCGGTTGGTGTCACCGGGGAGCTGTTTTTT	CASSPVGVTGELFF
few	TRBJ2-2	-	TRBV7-6	TGTGCCAGCAGCTTAGGCTCGACCACCGGGGAGCTGTTTTTT	CASSLGSTTGELFF
-	TRBJ1-1	-	TRBV30	TGTGCCTGGAGTCACGTAACATACGAACGGACTGAAGCTTTCTTT	CAWSHVTYERTEAFF
-	TRBJ2-5	-	TRBV27	TGTGCCAGCAGGACATCACTAGGGGAGACCCAGTACTTC	CASRTSLGETQYF
few	TRBJ1-4	TRBD1	TRBV6-5	TGTGCCAGCAGCCTGACAGGGAAGGATGAAAAACTGTTTTTT	CASSLTGKDEKLFF
few	TRBJ1-2	-	TRBV12-3/TRBV12-4	TGTGCCAGCAGCCTCCCCGGAATGGGATCAGATGGCTACACCTTC	CASSLPGMGSDGYTF
many	TRBJ2-3	TRBD2	TRBV12-3/TRBV12-4	TGTGCCAGCAGCCTCCCCGGGGGGATCGATACGCAGTATTTT	CASSLPGGIDTQYF
few	TRBJ2-1	-	TRBV3-1	TGTGCCAGCAGCCAAGATCTACGCTATGAGCAGTTCTTC	CASSQDLRYEQFF
-	TRBJ2-7	-	TRBV21-1	TGTGCCAGCAGCAAAGTAGTAAAGGGGACCGACAGGCGCAGCTCCTACGAGCAGTACTTC	CASSKVVKGTDRRSSYEQYF
few	TRBJ1-3	TRBD1	TRBV5-1	TGCGCCAGCAGCTCCGGGACAGCCTCTGGAAACACCATATATTTT	CASSSGTASGNTIYF
many	TRBJ2-3	-	TRBV7-9	TGTGCCAGCAGCTCCCAAGGTTCAGATACGCAGTATTTT	CASSSQGSDTQYF
few	TRBJ2-1	TRBD1	TRBV6-5	TGTGCCAGCGGACGATCCGGGACAGGTACCCATGAGCAGTTCTTC	CASGRSGTGTHEQFF
-	TRBJ2-1	TRBD1	TRBV18	TGTGCCAGCTCACCGCTTACAGGGGACGGTATCGATGAGCAGTTCTTC	CASSPLTGDGIDEQFF
many	TRBJ1-1	-	TRBV5-1	TGCGCCAGCAGCTTTAACACTGAAGCTTTCTTT	CASSFNTEAFF
many	TRBJ2-7	TRBD1	TRBV7-6	TGTGCCAGCAGCTCGGACAGGGGGCTGTACGAGCAGTACTTC	CASSSDRGLYEQYF
-	TRBJ2-4	-	TRBV5-4	TGTGCCAGCAGCTCCCCTTCGGCGGGGAGCATTCAGTACTTC	CASSSPSAGSIQYF
many	TRBJ1-4	-	TRBV6-5	TGTGCCAGCAGTTACTCGTTGGCGCGTGAAAAACTGTTTTTT	CASSYSLAREKLFF
many	TRBJ2-2	-	TRBV4-2	TGTGCCAGCAGCCAAGACTTGGCGGGGGAGCTGTTTTTT	CASSQDLAGELFF
-	TRBJ1-2	-	TRBV29-1	TGCAGCGTTGCTCGGGACCCCGGGGGCTATGGCTACACCTTC	CSVARDPGGYGYTF